The 32 T cell receptor beta chains given below trace back to one sample, sequenced in a study of T cell responses to AZD1222 COVID-19 vaccine. Measured with immunoSEQ multiplex PCR; TCRdb has only the in-frame clones, and not every one. The profile shows about 84,000 clones, about 90% of them singletons. The sequencing used peripheral blood, collected on day 0 of AZD1222 vaccination. All receptors come from an adult in good health.

The chain carries TRBV30 and TRBJ2-1; D is tentatively TRBD1 or TRBD2 (5 bases each). Per the germline V gene, CDR1 is GTSNPN and CDR2 is SVGIG (reference sequence). Trimming removed 2 bases from V and 5 bases from J, with 13 bases in between. The length of the CDR3 is 14 residues. The CDR3 is CAWSRGAVNNEQFF. The CDR3 coding sequence is TGTGCCTGGAGTAGAGGGGCGGTAAACAATGAGCAGTTCTTC.

This rearrangement joins TRBV14 to TRBJ2-7, with 11 bases that match TRBD2. Trimming removed 4 bases from V and 0 bases from J; junction bases left unmatched: 5. The germline V gene encodes CDR1 SGHDN and CDR2 FVKESK. The CDR3 is 16 residues long. CDR3 bases: TGTGCCAGCAGCCCCCGGACTAGCGGGCGCTCCTACGAGCAGTACTTC. Translating it yields CASSPRTSGRSYEQYF.

The sample holds one count of this clone. The rearrangement joins TRBV25-1 to TRBJ2-2; D unresolved. The CDR3 consists of 15 residues. Per germline, CDR1 MGHDK and CDR2 SYGVNS. The V end lost 0 bases, the J end lost 3 bases, and 8 bases lay between the germline ends. CDR3: CASSEYGGDTGELFF. The CDR3 coding sequence is TGTGCCAGCAGTGAATATGGTGGGGACACCGGGGAGCTGTTTTTT.

The chain has TRBV6-5 and TRBJ2-7; perhaps TRBD1 as D (6 bases). The V end lost 7 bases, the J end lost 2 bases, and 15 bases lay between the germline ends. The CDR3 has 14 residues. Germline CDR1 is MNHEY and CDR2 is SVGAGI. The CDR3 coding sequence is TGTGCCAGCAATTATAGGGCAGGGGCCTACGAGCAGTACTTC. This sequence encodes CASNYRAGAYEQYF.

Only one count was recorded for this clone. The chain joins TRBV6-5 to TRBJ2-1; no firm D call. This CDR3 has 14 residues. The germline V gene encodes CDR1 MNHEY and CDR2 SVGAGI. V dropped 4 bases and J dropped 0 bases, with 7 bases sitting between them. For the CDR3, the DNA is TGTGCCAGCAGTTCCCAAACCTCCTACAATGAGCAGTTCTTC. Its translation is CASSSQTSYNEQFF.

This chain joins TRBV10-2 and TRBJ2-3, with 8 positions matching TRBD2. V was pared by 9 bases and J by 2 bases, with 7 bases of the junction left unmatched. CDR1 WSHSY and CDR2 SAAADI come from the germline V gene. This CDR3 region has 14 residues. This CDR3 reads CASSLAGTTDTQYF. In DNA form, the CDR3 reads TGCGCCAGTTCCCTAGCGGGTACCACAGATACGCAGTATTTT.

The chain joins TRBV7-8 to TRBJ1-2, with D unresolved. V lost 0 bases and J 2 bases, leaving 4 bases between the germline ends. CDR3 size: 13 residues. The germline V gene has CDR1 SGHVS and CDR2 FQNEAQ. Here the CDR3 reads CASSLAVNYGYTF. The CDR3 DNA sequence: TGTGCCAGCAGCTTAGCAGTGAACTATGGCTACACCTTC.

The chain employs TRBV11-2 and TRBJ1-1; D ambiguous. The CDR3 loop spans 14 amino acids. In germline, CDR1 is SGHAT, CDR2 FQNNGV. Trimming stripped 5 bases from V and 0 bases from J, with 10 bases between. The CDR3 bases are TGTGCCAGCAGCCCTTACGGGGTGAACACTGAAGCTTTCTTT. Its translation: CASSPYGVNTEAFF.

The chain couples TRBV5-8 to TRBJ2-5, with no clear D. Trimming stripped 3 bases from V and 3 bases from J, with 9 bases between. The CDR3 spans 13 residues. Germline values: CDR1 SGHTS, CDR2 YDEGEE. The CDR3 nucleotides read TGTGCCAGCAGCTGGTCCCCCAAAGAGACCCAGTACTTC. Encoded protein: CASSWSPKETQYF.

The chain carries TRBV9 and TRBJ1-6; D perhaps matches TRBD1 (6 bases). V lost 1 base and J 7 bases, leaving 6 bases between the germline ends. Germline CDR1 reads SGDLS; CDR2 reads YYNGEE. The length of the CDR3 is 13 residues. In DNA form, the CDR3 reads TGTGCCAGCAGCGTAACAGGGAATTCACCCCTCCACTTT. It codes for CASSVTGNSPLHF.

J is TRBJ1-3 and V is TRBV7-9; 7 nucleotides align to TRBD1. The CDR3 loop spans 16 amino acids. The germline CDR1 and CDR2 sequences are SEHNR and FQNEAQ (reference sequence). V gave up 1 base and J gave up 1 base; unmatched junction bases: 4. CDR3 region: CASSLGGTVSGNTIYF. CDR3 nucleotides: TGTGCCAGCAGCTTAGGCGGGACAGTTTCTGGAAACACCATATATTTT.

For the CDR3, the DNA is TGTGCCAGCAGTTACCGCGCGGGTTCGAGCTCCTACGAGCAGTACTTC. Its protein is CASSYRAGSSSYEQYF. The rearrangement uses TRBV6-5 and TRBJ2-7; possibly TRBD2 for D (5 bases). Germline values: CDR1 MNHEY, CDR2 SVGAGI. There are 16 residues in the CDR3. The V and J ends lost 2 bases and 0 bases respectively, with 14 bases between them.

The CDR3 protein is CAWSRDRGLLSSGNTIYF. The CDR3 DNA reads TGTGCCTGGAGTCGGGACAGGGGGCTTTTGAGCTCTGGAAACACCATATATTTT. The chain combines TRBV30 with TRBJ1-3, with TRBD1 matching 12 bases. Looked up from germline, CDR1 is GTSNPN and CDR2 is SVGIG (reference sequence). The CDR3 has 18 amino acids. Trimming at V came to 2 bases and at J to 0 bases, leaving 8 bases not matched to a gene.

Only one count was recorded for this clone. V is TRBV19 and J is TRBJ1-3; D remains unclear. Germline values: CDR1 LNHDA, CDR2 SQIVND (reference sequence). Trimming stripped 4 bases from V and 0 bases from J, with 10 bases between. The CDR3 contains 15 residues. The CDR3 sequence: CASSTGSSSGNTIYF. The CDR3 bases are TGTGCCAGTAGTACGGGCAGCAGCTCTGGAAACACCATATATTTT.

The rearrangement joins TRBV10-2 to TRBJ1-2; D is possibly TRBD1 (6 bases). V lost 6 bases and J lost 5, with 10 bases in between. Per the germline V gene, CDR1 is WSHSY and CDR2 is SAAADI. The CDR3 consists of 12 residues. CDR3 amino acids: CASSLQGYGYTF. DNA of the CDR3: TGCGCCAGCAGCTTACAGGGATATGGCTACACCTTC.

This chain joins TRBV9 and TRBJ2-1; no firm D call. From germline, CDR1 is SGDLS and CDR2 YYNGEE. Trimming shortened V by 5 bases and J by 5 bases, and 11 bases separated the two germline ends. The CDR3 contains 13 residues. CDR3 sequence reads: CASRGSQNNEQFF. The CDR3 coding sequence is TGTGCCAGCAGAGGATCTCAAAACAATGAGCAGTTCTTC.

This rearrangement joins TRBV19 to TRBJ2-6, with TRBD1 identical over 7 bases. J was trimmed by 0 bases and V by 6 bases; bases with no gene match: 14. The V gene's germline CDR1 is LNHDA and CDR2 SQIVND (reference sequence). The CDR3 is made up of 19 amino acids. The CDR3, as DNA: TGTGCCAGTAGCCTCCTGGGACAGACTTCCTTCTCTGGGGCCAACGTCCTGACTTTC. It is translated as CASSLLGQTSFSGANVLTF.

Written as DNA, the CDR3 is TGTGCCACCAGCCCTCGGCATAAGGAAAAACTGTTTTTT. This gives the protein CATSPRHKEKLFF. V usage is TRBV15 and J usage is TRBJ1-4, with D unclear. Looked up from germline, CDR1 is LNHNV and CDR2 is YYDKDF (reference sequence). The CDR3 extends over 13 amino acids. V was clipped by 5 bases and J by 8 bases, with 12 bases between them. The full variable domain, completed using reference TRBV15 and TRBJ1-4, is DAMVIQNPRYQVTQFGKPVTLSCSQTLNHNVMYWYQQKSSQAPKLLFHYYDKDFNNEADTPDNFQSRRPNTSFCFLDIRSPGLGDTAMYLCATSPRHKEKLFFGSGTQLSVL.

This rearrangement joins TRBV27 to TRBJ1-5; 8 bases are shared with TRBD1. V shed 8 bases, J shed 0 bases, and the junction held 6 bases outside the gene matches. Germline assignment: CDR1 MNHEY and CDR2 SMNVEV (reference sequence). The CDR3 length is 15 residues. This chain's CDR3 is CASQWTGYSNQPQHF. The CDR3 bases are TGTGCCAGCCAATGGACAGGGTATAGCAATCAGCCCCAGCATTTT.

On this clone itself: At one of its ends the junction is not consistent with the germline gene, which may arise from a read error. The chain has TRBV18 and TRBJ2-7; 12 nucleotides line up with TRBD2. From germline, CDR1 is KGHSH and CDR2 LQKENI. This CDR3 has 17 residues. The CDR3 reads CASSLRTSGIVSYELYF. The CDR3 region has the DNA TGTGCCAGCTCACTAAGGACTAGCGGGATTGTCTCCTACGAGCTGTACTTC.

The chain couples TRBV6-2 or TRBV6-3 to TRBJ2-7; D may be TRBD1 (5 bases). CDR3 length equals 15 residues. V was cut by 0 bases and J by 2 bases, with 11 bases left in between. Germline V gives CDR1 MNHEY, CDR2 SVGEGT. The CDR3 DNA reads as TGTGCCAGCAGTTACTCGGGGCGGCACACCTACGAGCAGTACTTC. Translating it yields CASSYSGRHTYEQYF.

The rearrangement joins TRBV4-2 to TRBJ1-5, with D possibly matching TRBD1 (6 bases). The V gene's germline CDR1 is LGHNA and CDR2 YNFKEQ. V dropped 2 bases and J dropped 4 bases, with 12 bases sitting between them. This CDR3 has 15 amino acids. DNA of the CDR3: TGTGCCAGCAGCCAACCAGGGGAGGTGAATCAGCCCCAGCATTTT. The encoded protein is CASSQPGEVNQPQHF.

This chain connects TRBV6-5 to TRBJ2-3; maybe TRBD1 (6 bases). Deletions cut 2 bases from V and 2 bases from J, with 14 bases between. The CDR3 consists of 16 residues. Germline V gene sequence: CDR1 MNHEY, CDR2 SVGAGI. Written as DNA, the CDR3 is TGTGCCAGCAGTTACGTTCAAGGGGGACCCACAGATACGCAGTATTTT. This sequence encodes CASSYVQGGPTDTQYF.

The V gene is TRBV28, the J gene TRBJ1-5; D remains ambiguous. Germline V gene lookup returns CDR1 MDHEN and CDR2 SYDVKM. CDR3 length: 16 residues. With 4 bases removed from V and 6 bases from J, the gap between germline ends came to 19 bases. CDR3 residues: CASSSRDPTPSQPQHF. CDR3 nucleotide sequence: TGTGCCAGCAGTTCCCGGGATCCCACCCCCAGTCAGCCCCAGCATTTT.

The J gene is TRBJ2-7, the V gene TRBV18, with 12 nucleotides matching TRBD1. Trimming removed 3 bases from V and 6 bases from J; junction bases left unmatched: 3. Germline CDR1 is KGHSH and CDR2 is LQKENI. This CDR3 has 14 residues. CDR3 residues: CASSPGTGGGEQYF. CDR3 sequence (DNA): TGTGCCAGCTCACCCGGGACAGGGGGCGGCGAGCAGTACTTC.

This chain links TRBV19 with TRBJ1-1; D gene unclear. This CDR3 comprises 16 residues. Germline-derived CDR1 and CDR2 are LNHDA and SQIVND (reference sequence). V gave up 3 bases and J gave up 3 bases, with 17 bases separating them. The CDR3 nucleotides read TGTGCCAGTAGTATTGGGGTGGCGTACTTTGACACTGAAGCTTTCTTT. Translating it yields CASSIGVAYFDTEAFF. Full variable domain (missing parts from reference TRBV19 and TRBJ1-1): DGGITQSPKYLFRKEGQNVTLSCEQNLNHDAMYWYRQDPGQGLRLIYYSQIVNDFQKGDIAEGYSVSREKKESFPLTVTSAQKNPTAFYLCASSIGVAYFDTEAFFGQGTRLTVV.

This chain joins TRBV10-1 and TRBJ2-2; 15 bases fit TRBD2. Unmatched junction bases numbered 5, after V lost 5 bases and J lost 7 bases. Germline lookup yields CDR1 WNHNN and CDR2 SYGVQD (reference sequence). The CDR3 is 16 amino acids. CDR3 sequence reads: CASSPGLAGGGGELFF. The CDR3 nucleotides read TGCGCCAGCAGTCCGGGACTAGCGGGAGGCGGCGGGGAGCTGTTTTTT.

The chain carries TRBV27 and TRBJ2-1; D perhaps matches TRBD2 (6 bases). The CDR3 contains 13 residues. The ends were cut back, 5 bases at V and 7 bases at J, with 12 bases in the middle. The V gene's germline CDR1 is MNHEY and CDR2 SMNVEV (reference sequence). DNA for the CDR3: TGTGCCAGCAGTCCCTCAGGAGGGAATGAGCAGTTCTTC. It translates to CASSPSGGNEQFF.

The chain is built from TRBV6-5 and TRBJ1-1; 10 nucleotides align to TRBD1. Losses at the gene ends were 4 bases for V and 11 bases for J; bases not matched to a gene: 1. The CDR3 is 11 residues long. CDR1 and CDR2 (germline): MNHEY, SVGAGI. CDR3 amino acids: CASSSDRGAFF. The CDR3 coding sequence is TGTGCCAGCAGTTCGGACAGGGGGGCTTTCTTT.

The chain joins TRBV30 to TRBJ1-4, with D possibly matching TRBD1 (6 bases). The CDR3 length is 14 residues. Trimming stripped 2 bases from V and 6 bases from J, with 13 bases between. Germline-derived CDR1 and CDR2 are GTSNPN and SVGIG (reference sequence). In DNA form, the CDR3 reads TGTGCCTGGAGTAGGGAGCGGGGGCATGAAAAACTGTTTTTT. Protein sequence: CAWSRERGHEKLFF. Complete variable domain (other parts from reference TRBV30 and TRBJ1-4): SQTIHQWPATLVQPVGSPLSLECTVEGTSNPNLYWYRQAAGRGLQLLFYSVGIGQISSEVPQNLSASRPQDRQFILSSKKLLLSDSGFYLCAWSRERGHEKLFFGSGTQLSVL.

The chain couples TRBV29-1 to TRBJ2-7, with TRBD1 matching 8 bases. From germline, CDR1 is SQVTM and CDR2 ANQGSEA. This CDR3 is built from 12 residues. Trimming removed 5 bases from V and 5 bases from J; junction bases left unmatched: 5. The CDR3 region has the DNA TGCAGCGTTACACAGGGGGTGCACGAGCAGTACTTC. Protein sequence: CSVTQGVHEQYF.

The rearrangement uses TRBV9 and TRBJ2-1; a weak D match, TRBD2 (6 bases). CDR3 size: 16 residues. The V end lost 0 bases, the J end lost 2 bases, and 12 bases lay between the germline ends. The germline V gene encodes CDR1 SGDLS and CDR2 YYNGEE. CDR3 residues: CASSVASSATYNEQFF. The CDR3 region has the DNA TGTGCCAGCAGCGTAGCATCTAGCGCCACCTACAATGAGCAGTTCTTC.